These 18 T cell receptor beta chains were sequenced from one sample in a study of cytomegalovirus exposure and HLA in healthy donors. Repertoires were generated with immunoSEQ multiplex PCR, while TCRdb's copy carries only in-frame clones and drops some. The repertoire includes about 280,000 clones, approximately 88% of them detected once, and 0.92% sits in the top ten. Sequencing used PBMCs. The receptors stem from a woman under 30 in good health and CMV-seronegative.

The V call is TRBV7-9, the J call TRBJ2-3; perhaps TRBD1 as D (6 bases). This CDR3 spans 14 amino acids. From germline, CDR1 is SEHNR and CDR2 FQNEAQ (reference sequence). The V and J ends lost 5 bases and 4 bases respectively, with 13 bases between them. The CDR3 sequence is CASSRGGVADTQYF. DNA of the CDR3: TGTGCCAGCAGCAGAGGGGGAGTTGCAGATACGCAGTATTTT.

Note on this clone: The junction does not match germline at one end; this may be a read error. The chain employs TRBV2 and TRBJ2-5; D may be TRBD1 (6 bases). CDR1 and CDR2 (germline): SNHLY, FYNNEI. This CDR3 has 10 residues. CDR3 sequence: CASGDMRGHF. As DNA, the CDR3 is TGTGCCAGCGGGGACATGCGAGGACACTTC. The full variable domain, rest sourced from reference TRBV2 and TRBJ2-5, is EPEVTQTPSHQVTQMGQEVILRCVPISNHLYFYWYRQILGQKVEFLVSFYNNEISEKSEIFDDQFSVERPDGSNFTLKIRSTKLEDSAMYFCASGDMRGHFGPGTRLLVL.

This chain uses TRBV11-2 with TRBJ2-7, with 7 bases fitting TRBD1. V shed 6 bases, J shed 1 base, and the junction held 12 bases outside the gene matches. The germline V gene has CDR1 SGHAT and CDR2 FQNNGV. The CDR3 sequence is 16 residues long. CDR3 amino acids: CASSQPGTASSYEQYF. CDR3 DNA sequence: TGTGCCAGCAGTCAACCCGGGACAGCTTCTTCCTACGAGCAGTACTTC.

This chain uses TRBV9 with TRBJ2-7; the match to TRBD2 covers 12 bases. Germline V gene sequence: CDR1 SGDLS, CDR2 YYNGEE. After removal of 0 bases from V and 9 bases from J, the junction contained 16 bases not matched to a gene. The CDR3 length is 18 residues. The chain's CDR3 is CASSVGTTSGSLGTRQYF. DNA for the CDR3: TGTGCCAGCAGCGTAGGAACGACTAGCGGGAGTCTGGGGACTCGGCAGTACTTC.

This chain joins TRBV6-1 and TRBJ2-7; TRBD1 aligns across 8 bases. This CDR3 is built from 15 residues. The V segment lost 6 bases and the J segment 0 bases; nucleotides outside the gene matches: 7. Germline assignment: CDR1 MNHNS and CDR2 SASEGT. The CDR3 here is CASRGGQVPSYEQYF. The CDR3 DNA follows: TGTGCCAGCAGGGGGGGACAGGTTCCCTCCTACGAGCAGTACTTC.

This chain joins TRBV6-1 and TRBJ1-2; D unclear. CDR1 is MNHNS and CDR2 is SASEGT in the germline V gene. Between the trimmed V and J ends, which lost 5 bases and 8 bases, there was a span of 9 bases. The CDR3 spans 11 residues. The CDR3 reads CASSSTAGYTF. CDR3 nucleotide sequence: TGTGCCAGCAGTTCGACTGCCGGCTACACCTTC.

The rearrangement uses TRBV27 and TRBJ1-5; TRBD1 is a possible D gene (6 bases). Trimming removed 4 bases from V and 5 bases from J, with 9 bases in between. This CDR3 is built from 13 residues. Per the germline V gene, CDR1 is MNHEY and CDR2 is SMNVEV (reference sequence). The chain's CDR3 is CASSSQGYQPQHF. The CDR3 DNA reads TGTGCCAGCAGTTCACAGGGATATCAGCCCCAGCATTTT.

The gene calls are TRBV21-1 and TRBJ2-2; the DNA was not compared with TRBD2, the D call given in the table. TRBV21-1 is described as a pseudogene. This CDR3 spans 15 amino acids. CDR3 bases: TGTGCCAGCAGCCCCCCCGCGGAGAACACCGGGGAGCTGTTTTTT. This translates into CASSPPAENTGELFF.

Turning to this clone: One end of the junction is discordant with germline, which a read error may explain. The chain uses TRBV7-7 and TRBJ2-5; D gene unclear. The germline gives CDR1 SSHAT, CDR2 FNYEAQ (reference sequence). The CDR3 spans 13 residues. As DNA, the CDR3 is TGTGCTAGCAGCTCCGGGTCCCCCGAGACCCAGTACTTC. It specifies CASSSGSPETQYF.

This chain joins TRBV18 and TRBJ2-1, with D maybe TRBD2 (6 bases). CDR3 length equals 14 residues. V was pared by 6 bases and J by 3 bases, with 12 bases between. Germline CDR1 reads KGHSH; CDR2 reads LQKENI. The CDR3 nucleotides read TGTGCCAGCTCCCCCGGCGGGAACTACAATGAGCAGTTCTTC. Translation: CASSPGGNYNEQFF.

This clone appeared a single time. The rearrangement uses TRBV27 and TRBJ1-2; D unclear. V lost 8 bases, J lost 8 bases, and 21 bases lay in between. The CDR3 has 14 amino acids. The germline V gene encodes CDR1 MNHEY and CDR2 SMNVEV (reference sequence). This CDR3 reads CASATQFRMSGYTF. DNA of the CDR3: TGTGCCAGCGCGACTCAGTTCAGAATGAGCGGCTACACCTTC.

The V call is TRBV7-8, the J call TRBJ2-1; weak D call: TRBD1 (6 bases). V lost 4 bases and J lost 5, with 9 bases in between. Germline CDR1 SGHVS, CDR2 FQNEAQ. This CDR3 comprises 13 residues. The CDR3 DNA reads as TGTGCCAGCAGCTCCCGGGACAACAATGAGCAGTTCTTC. Translation: CASSSRDNNEQFF.

This clone turned up a few times. The chain links TRBV28 to TRBJ1-2; 11 nucleotides align to TRBD1. The CDR3 extends over 15 amino acids. Trimming at V came to 6 bases and at J to 5 bases, leaving 8 bases not matched to a gene. Germline V gene data show CDR1 as MDHEN and CDR2 as SYDVKM. The CDR3 spells CASSPGTGGDYGYTF. The CDR3 DNA follows: TGTGCCAGCAGCCCGGGGACAGGGGGGGATTATGGCTACACCTTC.

This clone was counted a single time. Here the CDR3 reads CASSQGLAGDGEQFF. The CDR3 bases are TGTGCCAGCTCCCAAGGACTAGCGGGGGACGGGGAGCAGTTCTTC. This rearrangement joins TRBV9 to TRBJ2-1; 13 bases map to TRBD2. The CDR3 runs 15 residues. Germline V gives CDR1 SGDLS, CDR2 YYNGEE. The junction had 11 bases not matched to a gene; V was cut back by 7 bases and J by 10 bases.

The chain joins TRBV11-2 to TRBJ2-7; 11 positions match TRBD2. Germline V gene sequence: CDR1 SGHAT, CDR2 FQNNGV. The V gene end was trimmed by 2 bases and the J gene end by 7 bases; junction bases not matched to a gene: 4. The CDR3 has 14 residues. In DNA form, the CDR3 reads TGTGCCAGCAGCTTAACTAGCGGGAGTAGGGAGCAGTACTTC. Translating gives CASSLTSGSREQYF.

This rearrangement joins TRBV27 to TRBJ1-6, with TRBD1 matching over 8 bases. V lost 6 bases and J lost 1; bases outside the gene matches: 5. Germline CDR1 MNHEY, CDR2 SMNVEV (reference sequence). The CDR3 is made up of 16 amino acids. The DNA of the CDR3 is TGTGCCAGCAGCCCTCAGGGGGCATCCTATAATTCACCCCTCCACTTT. It codes for CASSPQGASYNSPLHF.

The rearrangement joins TRBV10-3 to TRBJ2-5; 9 nucleotides match TRBD1. Germline V gives CDR1 ENHRY, CDR2 SYGVKD. The CDR3 runs to 13 residues. Trimming removed 10 bases from V and 3 bases from J; junction bases left unmatched: 6. The CDR3 nucleotides are TGTGCCACCAAAACAGGGGGCGAAGAGACCCAGTACTTC. Its protein product is CATKTGGEETQYF.

The genes are TRBV6-5 and TRBJ2-2; unclear D gene. The germline V and J ends were trimmed by 0 bases and 6 bases, with 8 bases remaining between them. Germline loops: CDR1 MNHEY, CDR2 SVGAGI. CDR3 size: 14 residues. In DNA, the CDR3 is TGTGCCAGCAGTTACTCCTTGAGCCCCGGGGAGCTGTTTTTT. This sequence encodes CASSYSLSPGELFF.